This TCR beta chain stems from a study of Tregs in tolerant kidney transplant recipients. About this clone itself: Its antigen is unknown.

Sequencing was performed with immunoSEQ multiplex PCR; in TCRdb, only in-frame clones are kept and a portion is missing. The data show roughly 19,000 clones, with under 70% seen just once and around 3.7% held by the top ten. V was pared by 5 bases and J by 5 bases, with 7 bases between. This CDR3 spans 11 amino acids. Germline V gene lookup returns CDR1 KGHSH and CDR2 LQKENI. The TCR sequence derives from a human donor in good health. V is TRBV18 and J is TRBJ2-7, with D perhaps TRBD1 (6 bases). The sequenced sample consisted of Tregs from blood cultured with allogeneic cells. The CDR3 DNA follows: TGTGCCAGCTCAAAGGGGGACGAGCAGTACTTC. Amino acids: CASSKGDEQYF.